Included here is one TCR beta chain sequence, with context. The source of the sample is a study of blood T cell repertoires in COVID-19. Study as a whole: The samples span acute and convalescent COVID-19 from the United States, Italy and Spain. PBMCs, B-cell-depleted T cells, or T cells were the source of the cDNA or gDNA that made up the material.

Data came from immunoSEQ multiplex PCR; TCRdb stores just in-frame clones and leaves some out. The sample shows around 200,000 clones, about 90% of them seen only once. The sample consisted of peripheral blood. The clonotype was recovered from a woman between 18 and 30 years old who had recovered from COVID-19.

The CDR3 DNA sequence: TGTGCCAGCAGCTTAGATTACTCTGGAAACACCATATATTTT. It encodes CASSLDYSGNTIYF. The rearrangement uses TRBV7-2 and TRBJ1-3; D is undetermined. The germline V gene encodes CDR1 SGHTA and CDR2 FQGNSA. This CDR3 contains 14 residues. The V end lost 1 base, the J end lost 0 bases, and 4 bases lay between the germline ends.